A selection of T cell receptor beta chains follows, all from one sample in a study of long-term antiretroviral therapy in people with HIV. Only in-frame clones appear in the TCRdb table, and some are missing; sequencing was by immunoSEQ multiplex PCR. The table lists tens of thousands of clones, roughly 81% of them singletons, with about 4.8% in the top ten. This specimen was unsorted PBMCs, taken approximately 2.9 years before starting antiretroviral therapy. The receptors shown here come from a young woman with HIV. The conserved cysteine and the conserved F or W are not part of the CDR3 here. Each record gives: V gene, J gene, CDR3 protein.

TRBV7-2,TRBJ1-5,ASSLVGPPLNSNQPQH
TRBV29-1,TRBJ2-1,SATNYNEQF
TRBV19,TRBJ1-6,ASSIDGPGNNSPLH
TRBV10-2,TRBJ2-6,ASSERVGWIWRGHHSSGANVLT
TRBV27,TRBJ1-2,ASSLNGNGYT
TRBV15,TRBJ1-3,ATRAGNTIY
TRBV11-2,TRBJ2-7,ASSLLKTGQGRGYEQY
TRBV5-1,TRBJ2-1,ASSGTAGGLVEQF
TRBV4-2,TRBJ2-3,ASSQDGGATDTQY
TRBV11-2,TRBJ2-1,ASSVDRGLIEQF
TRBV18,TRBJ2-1,ASSPPVTGGAFGEQF
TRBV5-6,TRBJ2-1,ASSYPGNYNEQF
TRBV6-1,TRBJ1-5,ASSEAYSRSNQPQH
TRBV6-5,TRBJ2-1,ASRRGGLEYNEQF
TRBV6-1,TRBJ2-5,ASREQGISETQY
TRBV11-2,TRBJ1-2,ASSLGSAGYT
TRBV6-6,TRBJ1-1,ASTRGSDTEAF
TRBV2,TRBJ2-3,ASSPGQTTDTQY
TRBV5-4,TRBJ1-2,ASSAGPYYGYT
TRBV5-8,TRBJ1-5,ASSRGQSNQPQH
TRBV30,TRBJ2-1,AWAAFDRYYNEQF
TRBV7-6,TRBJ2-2,ASSLMSGQGTTGELF
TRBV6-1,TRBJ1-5,ASSEFQGAAWSNQPQH
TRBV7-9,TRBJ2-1,ARLSGGASYNEQF
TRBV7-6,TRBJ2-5,ASSSSGGTQETQY
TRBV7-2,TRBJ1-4,ASSLIGRGATNEKLF
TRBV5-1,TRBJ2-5,ASSRTSQETQY
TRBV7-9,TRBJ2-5,ASSNSGGARETQY
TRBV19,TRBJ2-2,ASSRTTSGGTYTGELF
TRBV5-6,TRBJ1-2,ASNMGSFNYGYT
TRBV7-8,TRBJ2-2,ASSPRGAGELF
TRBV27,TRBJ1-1,ASSQGQFQGFRVNTEAF
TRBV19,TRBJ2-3,ASSIFPRTGGTDTQY
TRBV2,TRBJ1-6,ASSDLGGTSYNSPLH
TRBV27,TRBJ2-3,ASSPPAASTDTQY
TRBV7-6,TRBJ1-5,ASPSRPGSNQPQH
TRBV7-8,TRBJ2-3,ASSLGGRTDTQY
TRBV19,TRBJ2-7,ARGRPTFYSYEQY
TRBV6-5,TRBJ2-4,ASRGTGENIQY
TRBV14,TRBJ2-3,ASSQDLGLAGDPNTQY
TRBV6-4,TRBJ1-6,ASSAGVGNSPLH
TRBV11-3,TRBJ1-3,ASSLDRTGENTIY
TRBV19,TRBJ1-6,ASSMQGAINSPLH
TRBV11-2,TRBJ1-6,ASSLGPKGSPLH
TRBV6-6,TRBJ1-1,ASSYTANEAF
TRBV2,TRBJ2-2,AGGARGTGELF
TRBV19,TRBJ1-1,ASSLAGLLGGSTEAF
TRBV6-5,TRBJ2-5,ASSQGQVQETQY
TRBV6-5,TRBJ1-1,ASTLGQANTEAF
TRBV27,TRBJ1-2,ASSLRWQNYGYT
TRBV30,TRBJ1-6,AWDRDGDSPLH
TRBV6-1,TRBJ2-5,ASSVEQRRETQY
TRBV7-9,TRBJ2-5,ASSLEAGTGGRETQY
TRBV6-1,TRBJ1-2,ASSGGGLGVTNYGYT
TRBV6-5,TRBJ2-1,ASRTPGTGNNEQF
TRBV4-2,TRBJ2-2,ASSQELLAGRTGELF
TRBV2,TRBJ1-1,ASGRTGTNTEAF
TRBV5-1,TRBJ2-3,ASSSHLTDTQY
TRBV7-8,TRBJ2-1,ASSLDDWGTEQF
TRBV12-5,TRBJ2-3,ASGLEGYADTQY